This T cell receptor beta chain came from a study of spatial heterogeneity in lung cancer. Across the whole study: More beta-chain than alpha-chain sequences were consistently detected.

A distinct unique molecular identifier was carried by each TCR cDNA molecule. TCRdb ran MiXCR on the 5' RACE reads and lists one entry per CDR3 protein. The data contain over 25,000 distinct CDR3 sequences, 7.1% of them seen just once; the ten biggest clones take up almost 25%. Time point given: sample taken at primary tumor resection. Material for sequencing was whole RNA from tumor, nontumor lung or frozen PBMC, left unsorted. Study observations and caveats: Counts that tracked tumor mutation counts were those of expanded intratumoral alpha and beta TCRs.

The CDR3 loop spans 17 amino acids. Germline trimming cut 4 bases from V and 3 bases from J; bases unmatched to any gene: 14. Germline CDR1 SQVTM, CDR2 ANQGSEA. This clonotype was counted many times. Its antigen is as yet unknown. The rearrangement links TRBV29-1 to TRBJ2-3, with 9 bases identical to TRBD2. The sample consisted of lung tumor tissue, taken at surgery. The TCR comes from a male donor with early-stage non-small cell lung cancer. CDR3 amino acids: CSVVQRGASLGTDTQYF. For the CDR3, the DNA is TGCAGCGTTGTCCAGCGGGGGGCCTCTCTGGGGACAGATACGCAGTATTTT.